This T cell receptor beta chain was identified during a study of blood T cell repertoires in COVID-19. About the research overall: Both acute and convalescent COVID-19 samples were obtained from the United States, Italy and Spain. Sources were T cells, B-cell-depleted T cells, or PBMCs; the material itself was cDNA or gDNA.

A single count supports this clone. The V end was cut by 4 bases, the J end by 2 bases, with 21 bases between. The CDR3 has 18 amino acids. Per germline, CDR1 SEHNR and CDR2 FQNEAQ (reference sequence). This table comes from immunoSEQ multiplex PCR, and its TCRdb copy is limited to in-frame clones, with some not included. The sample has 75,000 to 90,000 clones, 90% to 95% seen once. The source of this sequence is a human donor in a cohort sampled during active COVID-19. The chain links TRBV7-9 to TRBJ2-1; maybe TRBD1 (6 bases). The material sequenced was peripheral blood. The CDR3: CASSSGQIPGGAYNEQFF. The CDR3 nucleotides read TGTGCCAGCAGCTCCGGACAGATTCCAGGTGGTGCCTACAATGAGCAGTTCTTC. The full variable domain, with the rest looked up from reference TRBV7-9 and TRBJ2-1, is DTGVSQNPRHKITKRGQNVTFRCDPISEHNRLYWYRQTLGQGPEFLTYFQNEAQLEKSRLLSDRFSAERPKGSFSTLEIQRTEQGDSAMYLCASSSGQIPGGAYNEQFFGPGTRLTVL.